This TCR beta chain was found in a study of cytomegalovirus exposure and HLA in healthy donors (dated 2017 in TCRdb). Regarding the research as a whole: A later analysis indicated that the 100 to 150 validation repertoires were generated on the platform also employed for the approximately 700 repertoires of the first cohort. High-throughput TCR immunosequencing, statistical association of individual TCRs with disease status, and machine learning were combined to predict cytomegalovirus infection status. Besides the first cohort of 666 subjects, a separate validation cohort made up of about 120 different subjects was used. The study aimed to test whether signatures of past pathogen exposure could be identified by cataloging public T cell receptors.

The paper's findings and limits, for the study overall: A later analysis found that TCRs clustered in the first cohort also tended to co-occur in the 95 to 150 validation repertoires, with more than 90% of cluster scores above 0. Most TCR sequences were observed very rarely across donors, whereas some public TCRs were present in many individuals. The study listed 170 or so TCR beta chains as associated with cytomegalovirus. Cytomegalovirus status was reported to be diagnosed by the classifier with high specificity and sensitivity in both the original and validation cohorts. The validation cohort had no HLA typing available for a later analysis, so co-occurrence within that cohort was assessed over all 120 repertoires. In vitro tests confirmed that a few of the cytomegalovirus-associated TCR beta chains recognize cytomegalovirus antigens. The authors suggested that the approach could potentially be generalized to other disease states and immunological phenotypes.

On this clone itself: No cognate antigen has been identified for it. No base quality information exists; no much larger clone differs at one position.

Library creation used the immunoSEQ multiplex PCR assay. In the paper's pipeline: To diagnose cytomegalovirus status from the catalog of TCR beta chain sequences, a statistical classification framework was built. TCRdb took over this immuneACCESS table, retaining in-frame rearrangements with V and J assigned. Such tables are incomplete; in checked studies, under half of the missing clones stem from an unresolved V gene, and the remainder is unexplained. For V, J and clone size, that table is used; D and trimming come from the DNA. Recorded for this sample are 110,000 to 150,000 clones; roughly nine tenths of them occurred a single time. The ten largest clonotypes hold under 3% of the sample. The donors belonged to the validation cohort of roughly 120 subjects, which was separate from the approximately 700-subject first cohort. V gives up 0 bases and J gives up 0 bases, and the segment between their germline ends measures 12 bases. CDR1 LGHNA and CDR2 YSLEER are derived from the germline V gene. CDR3 length: 16 amino acids, cysteine to phenylalanine. Only CDR3 DNA remains: 48 bases, in frame from the first base.

The sample consisted of PBMCs. The sequence was obtained from a man between 18 and 29 years old in good health and CMV-seronegative. This receptor chain uses TRBV4-3 and TRBJ2-7; D gene: possibly TRBD2, on 6 matching bases. The DNA is TGCGCCAGCAGCCAAGATCCGGGACTTGCCTCCTACGAGCAGTACTTC. Its coded protein is CASSQDPGLASYEQYF.